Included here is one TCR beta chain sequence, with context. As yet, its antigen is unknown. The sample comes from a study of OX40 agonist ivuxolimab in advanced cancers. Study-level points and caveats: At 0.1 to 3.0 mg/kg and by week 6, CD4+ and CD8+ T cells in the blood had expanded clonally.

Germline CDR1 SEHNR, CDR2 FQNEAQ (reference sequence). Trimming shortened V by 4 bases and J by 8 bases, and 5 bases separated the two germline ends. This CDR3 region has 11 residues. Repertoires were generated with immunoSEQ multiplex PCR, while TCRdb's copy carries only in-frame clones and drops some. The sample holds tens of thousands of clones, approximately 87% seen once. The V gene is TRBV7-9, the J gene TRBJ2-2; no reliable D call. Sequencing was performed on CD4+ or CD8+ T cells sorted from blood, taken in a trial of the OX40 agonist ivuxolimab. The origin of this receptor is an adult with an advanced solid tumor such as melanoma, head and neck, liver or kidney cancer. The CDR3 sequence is CASSSQGELFF. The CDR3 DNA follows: TGTGCCAGCAGCTCCCAGGGGGAGCTGTTTTTT.